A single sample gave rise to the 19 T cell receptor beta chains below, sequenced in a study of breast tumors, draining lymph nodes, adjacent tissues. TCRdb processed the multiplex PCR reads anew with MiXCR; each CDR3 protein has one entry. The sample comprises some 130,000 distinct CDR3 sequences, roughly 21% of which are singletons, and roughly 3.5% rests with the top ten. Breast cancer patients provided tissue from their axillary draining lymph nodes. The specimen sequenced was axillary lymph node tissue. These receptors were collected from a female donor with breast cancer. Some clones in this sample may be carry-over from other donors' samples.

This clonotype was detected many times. The CDR3 is CASRVLAGVQETQYF. The CDR3 DNA reads TGTGCCAGCAGGGTACTAGCGGGAGTGCAAGAGACCCAGTACTTC. The gene calls are TRBV6-5 and TRBJ2-5; 11 bases line up with TRBD2. The CDR3 is 15 residues long. Germline CDR1 and CDR2: MNHEY and SVGAGI. V shed 6 bases, J shed 2 bases, and the junction held 5 bases outside the gene matches.

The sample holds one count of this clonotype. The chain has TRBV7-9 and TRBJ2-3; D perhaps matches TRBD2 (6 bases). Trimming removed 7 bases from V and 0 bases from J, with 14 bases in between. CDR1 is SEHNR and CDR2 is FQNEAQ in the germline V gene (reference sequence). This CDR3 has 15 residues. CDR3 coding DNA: TGTGCCAGCAACAAACTAGCAGGGAGCACAGATACGCAGTATTTT. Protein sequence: CASNKLAGSTDTQYF.

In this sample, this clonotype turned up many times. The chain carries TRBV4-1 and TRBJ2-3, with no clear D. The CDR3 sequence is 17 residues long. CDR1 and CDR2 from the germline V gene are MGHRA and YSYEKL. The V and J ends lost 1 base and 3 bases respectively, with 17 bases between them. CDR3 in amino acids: CASSQVISIVWTDTQYF. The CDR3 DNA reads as TGCGCCAGCAGCCAAGTCATAAGTATTGTGTGGACAGATACGCAGTATTTT.

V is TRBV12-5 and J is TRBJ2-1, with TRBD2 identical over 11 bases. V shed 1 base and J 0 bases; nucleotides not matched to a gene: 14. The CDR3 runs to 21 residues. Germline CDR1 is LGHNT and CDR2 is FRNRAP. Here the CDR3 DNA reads TGTGCTAGTGGTTTGGCAAGCTCGGGACTAGCGGTCTCGGGCTCCTACAATGAGCAGTTCTTC. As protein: CASGLASSGLAVSGSYNEQFF.

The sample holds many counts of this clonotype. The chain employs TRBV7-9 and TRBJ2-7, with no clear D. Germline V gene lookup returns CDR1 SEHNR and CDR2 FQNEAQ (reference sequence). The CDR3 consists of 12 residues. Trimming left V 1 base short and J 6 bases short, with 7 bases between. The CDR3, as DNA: TGTGCCAGCAGCTTAGAAGGGATCGAGCAGTACTTC. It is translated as CASSLEGIEQYF.

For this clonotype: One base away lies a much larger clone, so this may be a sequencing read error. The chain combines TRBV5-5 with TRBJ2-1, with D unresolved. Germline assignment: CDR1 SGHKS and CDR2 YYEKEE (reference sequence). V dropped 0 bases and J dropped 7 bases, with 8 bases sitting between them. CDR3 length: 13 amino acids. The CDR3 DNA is TGTGCCAGCAGCTTGGCCGATGCGAATGAGCAGTTCTTC. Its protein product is CASSLADANEQFF.

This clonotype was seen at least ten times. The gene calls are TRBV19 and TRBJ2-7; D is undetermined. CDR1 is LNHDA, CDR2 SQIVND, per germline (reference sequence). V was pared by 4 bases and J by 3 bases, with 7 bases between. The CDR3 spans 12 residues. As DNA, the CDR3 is TGTGCCAGTAGTAGAGGTCACTACGAGCAGTACTTC. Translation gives CASSRGHYEQYF.

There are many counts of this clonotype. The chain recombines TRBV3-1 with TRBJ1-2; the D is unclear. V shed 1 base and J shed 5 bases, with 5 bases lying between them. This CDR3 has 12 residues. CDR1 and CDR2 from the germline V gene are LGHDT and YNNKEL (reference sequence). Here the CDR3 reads CASSQVTYGYTF. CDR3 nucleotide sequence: TGTGCCAGCAGCCAAGTTACTTATGGCTACACCTTC.

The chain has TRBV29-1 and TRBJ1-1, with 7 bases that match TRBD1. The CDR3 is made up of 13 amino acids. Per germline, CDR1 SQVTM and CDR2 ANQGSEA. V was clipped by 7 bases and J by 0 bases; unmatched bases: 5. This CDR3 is CSAGDRLNTEAFF. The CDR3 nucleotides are TGCAGCGCTGGGGACAGATTGAACACTGAAGCTTTCTTT.

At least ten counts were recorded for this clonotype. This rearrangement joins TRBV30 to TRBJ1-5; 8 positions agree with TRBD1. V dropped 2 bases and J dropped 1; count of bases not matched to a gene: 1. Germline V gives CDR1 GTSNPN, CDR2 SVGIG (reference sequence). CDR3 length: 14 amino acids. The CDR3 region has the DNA TGTGCCTGGAGTCAGGGGGCGAGCAATCAGCCCCAGCATTTT. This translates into CAWSQGASNQPQHF.

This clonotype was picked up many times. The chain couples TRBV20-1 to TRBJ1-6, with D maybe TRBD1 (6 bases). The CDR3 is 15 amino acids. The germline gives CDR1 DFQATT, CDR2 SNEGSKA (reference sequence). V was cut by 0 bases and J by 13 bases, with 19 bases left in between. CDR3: CSARDSERGVIPLHF. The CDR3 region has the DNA TGCAGTGCTAGAGATAGTGAGAGGGGGGTTATCCCCCTCCACTTT.

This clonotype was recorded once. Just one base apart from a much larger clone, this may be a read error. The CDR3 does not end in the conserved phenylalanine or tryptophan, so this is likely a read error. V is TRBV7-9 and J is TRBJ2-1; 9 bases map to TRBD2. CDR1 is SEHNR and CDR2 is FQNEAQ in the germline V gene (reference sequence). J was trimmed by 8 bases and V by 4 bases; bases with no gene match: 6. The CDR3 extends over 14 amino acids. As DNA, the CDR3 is TGTGCCAGCAGCTCCGCGGGGGGGGCCGATGAGCAGTTCCTC. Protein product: CASSSAGGADEQFL.

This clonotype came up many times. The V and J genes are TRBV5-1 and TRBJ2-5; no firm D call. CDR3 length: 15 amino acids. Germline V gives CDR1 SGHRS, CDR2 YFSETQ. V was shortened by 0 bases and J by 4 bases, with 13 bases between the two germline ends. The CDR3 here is CASSLAPGLGETQYF. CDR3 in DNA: TGCGCCAGCAGCTTGGCACCAGGTCTGGGAGAGACCCAGTACTTC.

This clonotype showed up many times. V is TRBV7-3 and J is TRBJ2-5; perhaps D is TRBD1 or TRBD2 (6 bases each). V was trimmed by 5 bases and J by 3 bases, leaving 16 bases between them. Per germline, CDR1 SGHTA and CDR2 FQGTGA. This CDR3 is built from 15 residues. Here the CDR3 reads CASSRGPGAKETQYF. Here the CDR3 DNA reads TGTGCCAGCAGCCGAGGACCGGGGGCCAAAGAGACCCAGTACTTC.

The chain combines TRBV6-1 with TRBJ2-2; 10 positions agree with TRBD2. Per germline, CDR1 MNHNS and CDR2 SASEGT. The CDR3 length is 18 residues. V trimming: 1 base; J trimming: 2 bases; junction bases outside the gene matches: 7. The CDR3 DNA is TGTGCCAGCAGTGAAGTGTTAGCGGGGGGCCTAAACACCGGGGAGCTGTTTTTT. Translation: CASSEVLAGGLNTGELFF.

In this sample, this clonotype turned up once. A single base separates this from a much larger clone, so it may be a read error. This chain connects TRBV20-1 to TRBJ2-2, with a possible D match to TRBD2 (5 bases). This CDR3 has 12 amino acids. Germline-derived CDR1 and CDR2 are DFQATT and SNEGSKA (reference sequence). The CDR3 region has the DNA TGCAGTTATAAGTTCAACACCGGGGAGCTGCTTTTT. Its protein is CSYKFNTGELLF.

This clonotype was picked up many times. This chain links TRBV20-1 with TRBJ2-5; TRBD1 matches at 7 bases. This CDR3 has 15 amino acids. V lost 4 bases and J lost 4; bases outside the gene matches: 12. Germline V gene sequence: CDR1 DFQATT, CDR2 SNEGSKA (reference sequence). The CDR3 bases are TGCAGTGCTAATCCCCATAAGGGGGCCCTAGAGACCCAGTACTTC. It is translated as CSANPHKGALETQYF.

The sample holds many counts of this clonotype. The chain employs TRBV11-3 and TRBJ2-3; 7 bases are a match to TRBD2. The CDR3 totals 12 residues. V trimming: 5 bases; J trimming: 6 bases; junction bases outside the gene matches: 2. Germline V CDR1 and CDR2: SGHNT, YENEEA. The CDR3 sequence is CASSGTTDTQYF. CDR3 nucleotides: TGTGCCAGCAGCGGGACTACTGATACGCAGTATTTT. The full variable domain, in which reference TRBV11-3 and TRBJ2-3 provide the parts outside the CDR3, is EAGVVQSPRYKIIEKKQPVAFWCNPISGHNTLYWYLQNLGQGPELLIRYENEEAVDDSQLPKDRFSAERLKGVDSTLKIQPAELGDSAVYLCASSGTTDTQYFGPGTRLTVL.

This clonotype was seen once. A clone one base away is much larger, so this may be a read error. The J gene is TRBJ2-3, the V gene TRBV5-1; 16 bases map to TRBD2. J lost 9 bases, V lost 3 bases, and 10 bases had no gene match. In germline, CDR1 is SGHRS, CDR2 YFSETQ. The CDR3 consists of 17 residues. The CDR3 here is CASSSSAGTSGGETQYF. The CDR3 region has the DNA TGCGCCAGCAGCTCGTCGGCGGGGACTAGCGGGGGGGAAACGCAGTATTTT. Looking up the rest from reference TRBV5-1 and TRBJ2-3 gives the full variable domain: KAGVTQTPRYLIKTRGQQVTLSCSPISGHRSVSWYQQTPGQGLQFLFEYFSETQRNKGNFPGRFSGRQFSNSRSEMNVSTLELGDSALYLCASSSSAGTSGGETQYFGPGTRLTVL.